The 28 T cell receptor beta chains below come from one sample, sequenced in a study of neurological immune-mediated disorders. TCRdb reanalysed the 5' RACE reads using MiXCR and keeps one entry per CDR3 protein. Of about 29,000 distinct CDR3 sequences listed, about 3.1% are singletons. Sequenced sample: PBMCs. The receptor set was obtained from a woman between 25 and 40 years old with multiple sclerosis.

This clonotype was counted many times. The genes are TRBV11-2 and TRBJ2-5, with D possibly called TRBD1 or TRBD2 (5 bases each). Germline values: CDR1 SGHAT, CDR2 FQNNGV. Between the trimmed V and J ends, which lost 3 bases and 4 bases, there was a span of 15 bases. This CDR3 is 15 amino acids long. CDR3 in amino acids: CASSFLPGTRETQYF. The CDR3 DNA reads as TGTGCCAGCAGCTTTCTTCCGGGGACCCGAGAGACCCAGTACTTC.

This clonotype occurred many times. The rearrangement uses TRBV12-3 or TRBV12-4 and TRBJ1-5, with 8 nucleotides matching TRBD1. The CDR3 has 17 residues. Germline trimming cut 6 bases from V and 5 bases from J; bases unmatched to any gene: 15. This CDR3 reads CASSPGQAASRDQPQHF. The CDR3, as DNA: TGTGCCAGCAGCCCGGGACAGGCAGCCTCTAGGGATCAGCCCCAGCATTTT.

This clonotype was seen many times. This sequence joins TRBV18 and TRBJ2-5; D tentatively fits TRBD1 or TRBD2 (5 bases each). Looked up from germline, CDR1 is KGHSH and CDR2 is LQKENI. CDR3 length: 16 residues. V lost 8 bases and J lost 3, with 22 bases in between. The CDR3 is CASQRTQGSLKETQYF. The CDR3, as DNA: TGTGCCAGCCAGCGGACCCAGGGCTCCTTAAAAGAGACCCAGTACTTC.

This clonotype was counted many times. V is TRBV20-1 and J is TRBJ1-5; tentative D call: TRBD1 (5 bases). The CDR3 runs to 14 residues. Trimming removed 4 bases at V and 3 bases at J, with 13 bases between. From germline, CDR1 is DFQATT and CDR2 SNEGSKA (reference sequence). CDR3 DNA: TGCAGTGCTAAATGGGACGGATTCAATCAGCCCCAGCATTTT. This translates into CSAKWDGFNQPQHF.

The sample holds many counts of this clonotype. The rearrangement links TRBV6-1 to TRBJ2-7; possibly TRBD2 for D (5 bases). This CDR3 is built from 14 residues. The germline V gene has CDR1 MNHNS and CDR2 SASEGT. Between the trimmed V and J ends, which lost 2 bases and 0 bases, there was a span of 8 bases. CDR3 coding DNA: TGTGCCAGCAGTGAAACTAGTTACTCCTACGAGCAGTACTTC. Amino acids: CASSETSYSYEQYF.

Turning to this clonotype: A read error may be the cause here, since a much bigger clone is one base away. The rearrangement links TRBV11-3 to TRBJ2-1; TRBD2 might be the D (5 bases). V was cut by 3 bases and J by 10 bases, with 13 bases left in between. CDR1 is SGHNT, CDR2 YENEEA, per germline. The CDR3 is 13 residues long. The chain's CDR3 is CASSLGSRVEQFF. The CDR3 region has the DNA TGTGCCAGCAGCTTGGGGAGCCGGGTAGAGCAGTTCTTC.

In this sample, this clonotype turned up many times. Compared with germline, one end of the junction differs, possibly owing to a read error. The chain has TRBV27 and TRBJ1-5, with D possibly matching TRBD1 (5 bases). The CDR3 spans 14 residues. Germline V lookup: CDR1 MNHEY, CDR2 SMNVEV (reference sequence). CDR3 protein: CASSPGALNQPQNF. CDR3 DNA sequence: TGTGCCAGCAGTCCCGGGGCCTTAAATCAGCCCCAGAATTTT.

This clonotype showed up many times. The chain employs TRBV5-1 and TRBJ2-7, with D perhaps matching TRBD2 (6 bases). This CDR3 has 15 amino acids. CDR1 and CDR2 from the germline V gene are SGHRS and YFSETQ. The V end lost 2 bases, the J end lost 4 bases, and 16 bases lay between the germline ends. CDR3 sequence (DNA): TGCGCCAGCAGCTTTATGGGGAGCGGGCCGTACGAGCAGTACTTC. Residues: CASSFMGSGPYEQYF.

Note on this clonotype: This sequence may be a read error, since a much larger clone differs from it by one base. CDR3 DNA sequence: TGTGCCAGCAGCTTATGGGCAACCAATGAGGGGTATGGCTACACCTTC. It codes for CASSLWATNEGYGYTF. The chain recombines TRBV7-2 with TRBJ1-2; D might be TRBD1 (5 bases). This CDR3 is built from 16 residues. The germline V gene has CDR1 SGHTA and CDR2 FQGNSA. Trimming shortened V by 2 bases and J by 5 bases, and 18 bases separated the two germline ends.

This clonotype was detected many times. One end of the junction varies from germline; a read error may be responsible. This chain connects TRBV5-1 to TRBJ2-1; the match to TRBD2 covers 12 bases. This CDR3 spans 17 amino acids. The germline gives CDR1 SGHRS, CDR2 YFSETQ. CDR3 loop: CANSLQETSGRGDEQFF. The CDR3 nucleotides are TGCGCCAACAGCCTTCAGGAGACTAGCGGGAGAGGGGATGAGCAGTTCTTC. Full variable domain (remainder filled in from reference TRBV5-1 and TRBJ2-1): KAGVTQTPRYLIKTRGQQVTLSCSPISGHRSVSWYQQTPGQGLQFLFEYFSETQRNKGNFPGRFSGRQFSNSRSEMNVSTLELGDSALYLCANSLQETSGRGDEQFFGPGTRLTVL.

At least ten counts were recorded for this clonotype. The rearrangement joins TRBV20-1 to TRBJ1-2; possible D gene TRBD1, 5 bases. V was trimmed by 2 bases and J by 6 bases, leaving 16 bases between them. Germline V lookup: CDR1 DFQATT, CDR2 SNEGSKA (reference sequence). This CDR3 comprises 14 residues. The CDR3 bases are TGCAGTGCTAGAAGCGGGACGCCACCCCATGGCTACACCTTC. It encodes CSARSGTPPHGYTF.

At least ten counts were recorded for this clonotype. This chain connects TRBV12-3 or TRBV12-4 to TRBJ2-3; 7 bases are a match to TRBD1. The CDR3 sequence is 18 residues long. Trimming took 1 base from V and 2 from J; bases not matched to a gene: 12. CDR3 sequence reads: CASSLGTGQWGITDTQYF. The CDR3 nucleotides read TGTGCCAGCAGTTTAGGAACGGGACAGTGGGGCATCACAGATACGCAGTATTTT.

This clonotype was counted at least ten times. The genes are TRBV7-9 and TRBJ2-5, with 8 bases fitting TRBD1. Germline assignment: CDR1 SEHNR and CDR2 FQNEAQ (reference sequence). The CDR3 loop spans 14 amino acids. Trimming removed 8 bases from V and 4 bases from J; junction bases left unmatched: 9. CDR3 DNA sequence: TGTGCCAGCTCCCTCGGGACAGGAGTAGAGACCCAGTACTTC. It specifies CASSLGTGVETQYF.

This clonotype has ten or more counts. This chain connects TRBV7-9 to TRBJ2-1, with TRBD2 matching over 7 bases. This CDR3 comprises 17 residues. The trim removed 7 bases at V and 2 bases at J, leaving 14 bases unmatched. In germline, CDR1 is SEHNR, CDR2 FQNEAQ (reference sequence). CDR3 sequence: CASTSWGRRETYNEQFF. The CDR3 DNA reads TGTGCCAGCACATCCTGGGGTCGGCGGGAGACCTACAATGAGCAGTTCTTC.

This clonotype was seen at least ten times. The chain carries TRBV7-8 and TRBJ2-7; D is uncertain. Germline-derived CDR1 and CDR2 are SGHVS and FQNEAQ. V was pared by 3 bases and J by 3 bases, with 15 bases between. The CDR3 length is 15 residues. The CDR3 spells CASSFWVIPIYEQYF. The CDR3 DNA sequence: TGTGCCAGCAGCTTTTGGGTCATACCAATCTACGAGCAGTACTTC.

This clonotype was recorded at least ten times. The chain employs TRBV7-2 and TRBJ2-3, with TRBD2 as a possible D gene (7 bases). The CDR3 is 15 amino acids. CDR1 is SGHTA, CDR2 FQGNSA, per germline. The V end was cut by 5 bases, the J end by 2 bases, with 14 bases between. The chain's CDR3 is CASSAWGGNTDTQYF. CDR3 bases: TGTGCCAGCAGCGCTTGGGGGGGCAACACAGATACGCAGTATTTT.

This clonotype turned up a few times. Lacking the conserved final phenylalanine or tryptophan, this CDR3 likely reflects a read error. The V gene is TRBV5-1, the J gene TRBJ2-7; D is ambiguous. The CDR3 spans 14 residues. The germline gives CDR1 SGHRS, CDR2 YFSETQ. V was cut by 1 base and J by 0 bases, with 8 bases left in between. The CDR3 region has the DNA TGCGCCAGCAGCTTGCCCTCCAGCTCCTACGAGCAGTACGGC. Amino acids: CASSLPSSSYEQYG.

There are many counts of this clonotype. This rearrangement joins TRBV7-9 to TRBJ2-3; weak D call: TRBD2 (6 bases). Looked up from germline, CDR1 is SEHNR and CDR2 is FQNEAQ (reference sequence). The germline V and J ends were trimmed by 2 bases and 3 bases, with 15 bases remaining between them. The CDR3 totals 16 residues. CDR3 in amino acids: CASSLSPSGGTDTQYF. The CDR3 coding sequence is TGTGCCAGCAGCTTATCTCCGTCCGGGGGAACAGATACGCAGTATTTT.

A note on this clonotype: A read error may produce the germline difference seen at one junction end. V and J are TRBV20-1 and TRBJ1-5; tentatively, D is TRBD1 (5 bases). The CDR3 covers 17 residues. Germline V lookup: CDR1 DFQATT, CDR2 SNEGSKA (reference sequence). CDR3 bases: TGCAGTGCTAGTGAGGACACCACCTTAGGTAGCAATCAGCCCCAGAATTTT. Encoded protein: CSASEDTTLGSNQPQNF.

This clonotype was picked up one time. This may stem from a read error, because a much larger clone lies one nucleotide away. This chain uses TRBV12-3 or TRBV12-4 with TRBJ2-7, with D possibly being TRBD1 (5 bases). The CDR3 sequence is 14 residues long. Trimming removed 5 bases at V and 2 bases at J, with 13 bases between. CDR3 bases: TGTGCCAGCAGTACTCAGGACATGGCCTACGAGCAGTACTTC. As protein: CASSTQDMAYEQYF.

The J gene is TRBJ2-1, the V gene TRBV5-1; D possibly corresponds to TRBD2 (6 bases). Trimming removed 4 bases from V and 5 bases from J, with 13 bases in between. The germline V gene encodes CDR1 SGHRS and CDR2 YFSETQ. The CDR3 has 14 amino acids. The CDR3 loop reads CASSLYTGDNEQFF. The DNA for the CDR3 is TGCGCCAGCAGCCTTTACACGGGAGACAATGAGCAGTTCTTC.

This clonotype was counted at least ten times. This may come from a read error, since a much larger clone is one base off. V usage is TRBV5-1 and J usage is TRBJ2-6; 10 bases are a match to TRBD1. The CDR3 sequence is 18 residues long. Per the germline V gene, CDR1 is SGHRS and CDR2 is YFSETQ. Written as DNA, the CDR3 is TGCGCCAGCAGCTTGAGACAGGGGGCGACTTCTGGGGCCAAAGTCCTGACTTTC. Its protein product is CASSLRQGATSGAKVLTF.

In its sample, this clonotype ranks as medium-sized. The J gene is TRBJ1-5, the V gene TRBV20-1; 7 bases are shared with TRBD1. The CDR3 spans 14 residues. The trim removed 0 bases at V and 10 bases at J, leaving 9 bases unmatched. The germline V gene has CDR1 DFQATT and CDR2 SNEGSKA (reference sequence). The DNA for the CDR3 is TGCAGTGCTAGAGACGGGACAGAAATGAGACCCCAGCATTTT. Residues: CSARDGTEMRPQHF.

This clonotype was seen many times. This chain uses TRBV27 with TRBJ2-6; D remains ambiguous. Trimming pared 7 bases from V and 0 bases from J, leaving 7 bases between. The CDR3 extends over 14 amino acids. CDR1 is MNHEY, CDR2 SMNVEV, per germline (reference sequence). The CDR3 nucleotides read TGTGCCAGCATGCGAAGCTCTGGGGCCAACGTCCTGACTTTC. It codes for CASMRSSGANVLTF.

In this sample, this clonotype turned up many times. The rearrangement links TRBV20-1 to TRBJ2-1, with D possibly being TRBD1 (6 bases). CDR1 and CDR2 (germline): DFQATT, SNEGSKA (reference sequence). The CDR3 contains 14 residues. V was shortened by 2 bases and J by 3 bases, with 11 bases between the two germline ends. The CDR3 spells CSARTGRRYNEQFF. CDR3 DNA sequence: TGCAGTGCTAGAACAGGGCGTCGCTACAATGAGCAGTTCTTC.

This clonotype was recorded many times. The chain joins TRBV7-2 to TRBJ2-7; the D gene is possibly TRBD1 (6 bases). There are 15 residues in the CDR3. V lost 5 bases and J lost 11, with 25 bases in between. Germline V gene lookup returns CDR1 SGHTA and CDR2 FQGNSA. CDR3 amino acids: CASSHGVGLDSAKYF. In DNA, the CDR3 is TGTGCCAGCAGCCACGGGGTGGGGCTGGACAGTGCGAAGTACTTC.

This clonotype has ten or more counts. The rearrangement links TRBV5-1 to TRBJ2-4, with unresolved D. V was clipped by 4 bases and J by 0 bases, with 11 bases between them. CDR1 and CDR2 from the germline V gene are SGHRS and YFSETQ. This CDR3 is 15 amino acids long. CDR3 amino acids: CASSPSWGAKNIQYF. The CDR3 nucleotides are TGCGCCAGCAGCCCCAGTTGGGGAGCCAAAAACATTCAGTACTTC.

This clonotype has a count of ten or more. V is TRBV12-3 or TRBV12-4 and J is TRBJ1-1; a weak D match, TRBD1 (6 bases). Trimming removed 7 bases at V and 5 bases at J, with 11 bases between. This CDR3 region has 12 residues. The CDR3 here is CASIKGGTEAFF. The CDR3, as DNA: TGTGCCAGCATTAAAGGGGGTACTGAAGCTTTCTTT.